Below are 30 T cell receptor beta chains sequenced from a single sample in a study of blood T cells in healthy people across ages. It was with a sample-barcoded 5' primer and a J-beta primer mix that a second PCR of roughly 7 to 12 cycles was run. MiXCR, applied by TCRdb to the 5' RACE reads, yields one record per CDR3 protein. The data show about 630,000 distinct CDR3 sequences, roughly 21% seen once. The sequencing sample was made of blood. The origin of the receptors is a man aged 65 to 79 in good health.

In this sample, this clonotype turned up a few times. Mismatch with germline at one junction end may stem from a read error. As DNA, the CDR3 is TGCGCCGGCAGCTTACTAGCGGGGGGAGATACGCAGTATTTT. Amino acids: CAGSLLAGGDTQYF. The rearrangement uses TRBV5-1 and TRBJ2-3; 12 bases fit TRBD2. The length of the CDR3 is 14 residues. The germline CDR1 and CDR2 sequences are SGHRS and YFSETQ.

The DNA of the CDR3 is TGCGCCAGCAGCTTGGCCAAAGGACAGCCCTACGAGCAGTACTTC. Translation: CASSLAKGQPYEQYF. The V and J genes are TRBV5-1 and TRBJ2-7; a possible D gene is TRBD1 (6 bases). The CDR3 is made up of 15 amino acids. The V end lost 0 bases, the J end lost 2 bases, and 12 bases lay between the germline ends. Germline assignment: CDR1 SGHRS and CDR2 YFSETQ.

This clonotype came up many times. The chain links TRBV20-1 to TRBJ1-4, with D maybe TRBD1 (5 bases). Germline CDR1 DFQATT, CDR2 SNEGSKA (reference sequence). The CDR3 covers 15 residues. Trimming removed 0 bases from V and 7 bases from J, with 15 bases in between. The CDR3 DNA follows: TGCAGTGCTAGAGATCCCGGCAGGGCGACTGAAAAACTGTTTTTT. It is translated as CSARDPGRATEKLFF.

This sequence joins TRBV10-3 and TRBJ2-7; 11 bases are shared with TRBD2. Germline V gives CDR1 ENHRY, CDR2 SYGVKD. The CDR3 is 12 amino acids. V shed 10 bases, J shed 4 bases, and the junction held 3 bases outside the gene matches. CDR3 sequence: CATGTSGYEQYF. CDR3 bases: TGTGCCACCGGGACTAGCGGATACGAGCAGTACTTC.

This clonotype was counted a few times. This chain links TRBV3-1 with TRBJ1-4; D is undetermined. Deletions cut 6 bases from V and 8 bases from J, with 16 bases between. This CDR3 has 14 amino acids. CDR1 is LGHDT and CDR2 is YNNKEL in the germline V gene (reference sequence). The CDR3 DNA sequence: TGTGCCAGCAGAGATATCGGGTCCGGGGAAAAACTGTTTTTT. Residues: CASRDIGSGEKLFF.

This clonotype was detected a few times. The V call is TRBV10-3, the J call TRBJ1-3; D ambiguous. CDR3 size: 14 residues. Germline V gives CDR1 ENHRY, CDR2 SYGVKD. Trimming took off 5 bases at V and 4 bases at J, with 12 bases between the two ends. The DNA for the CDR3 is TGTGCCATCAGTCCCACAACGGGGGGAAACACCATATATTTT. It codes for CAISPTTGGNTIYF.

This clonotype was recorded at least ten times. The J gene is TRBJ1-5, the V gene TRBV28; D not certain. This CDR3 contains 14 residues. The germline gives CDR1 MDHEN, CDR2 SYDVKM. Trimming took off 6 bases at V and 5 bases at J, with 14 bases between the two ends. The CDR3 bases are TGTGCCAGCAGCCCGGGCCAGAGAGATCAGCCCCAGCATTTT. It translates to CASSPGQRDQPQHF.

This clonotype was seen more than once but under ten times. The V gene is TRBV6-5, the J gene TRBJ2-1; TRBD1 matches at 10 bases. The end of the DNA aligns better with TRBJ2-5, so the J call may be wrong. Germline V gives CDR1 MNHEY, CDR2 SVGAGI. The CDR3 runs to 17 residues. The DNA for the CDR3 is TGTGCCAGCAGTTACTTAATCCCGGGACAGGGGCCGGAGACCCAGTACTTC. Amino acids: CASSYLIPGQGPETQYF.

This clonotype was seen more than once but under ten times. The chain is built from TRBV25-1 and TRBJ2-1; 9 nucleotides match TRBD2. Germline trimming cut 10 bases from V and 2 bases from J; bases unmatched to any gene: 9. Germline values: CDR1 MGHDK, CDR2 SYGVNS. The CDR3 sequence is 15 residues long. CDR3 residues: CATTVLAGTYNEQFF. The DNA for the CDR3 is TGTGCCACCACGGTCCTAGCGGGGACCTACAATGAGCAGTTCTTC.

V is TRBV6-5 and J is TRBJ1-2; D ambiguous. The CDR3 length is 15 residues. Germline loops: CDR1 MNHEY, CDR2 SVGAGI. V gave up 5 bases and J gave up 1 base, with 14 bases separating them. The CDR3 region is CASSATGSDNYGYTF. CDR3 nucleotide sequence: TGTGCCAGCAGTGCGACCGGGTCCGATAACTATGGCTACACCTTC.

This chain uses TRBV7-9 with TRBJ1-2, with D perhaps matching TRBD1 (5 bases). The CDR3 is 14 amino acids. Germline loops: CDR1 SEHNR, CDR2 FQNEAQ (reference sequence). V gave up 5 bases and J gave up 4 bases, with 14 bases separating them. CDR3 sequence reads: CASSPPGEVYGYTF. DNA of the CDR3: TGTGCCAGCAGCCCCCCGGGGGAGGTCTATGGCTACACCTTC.

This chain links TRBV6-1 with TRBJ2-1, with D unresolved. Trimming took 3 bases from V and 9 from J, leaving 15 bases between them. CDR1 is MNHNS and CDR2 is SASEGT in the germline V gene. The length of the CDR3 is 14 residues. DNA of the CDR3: TGTGCCAGCAGTGAGAGGTCTCATGTGGCTGAGCAGTTCTTC. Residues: CASSERSHVAEQFF.

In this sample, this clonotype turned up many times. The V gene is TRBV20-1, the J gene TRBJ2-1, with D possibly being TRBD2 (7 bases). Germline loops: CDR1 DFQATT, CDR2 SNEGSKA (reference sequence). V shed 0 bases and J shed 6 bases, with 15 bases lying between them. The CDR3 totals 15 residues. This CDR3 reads CSARDLRGASNEQFF. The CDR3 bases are TGCAGTGCTAGAGATCTACGGGGGGCTAGCAATGAGCAGTTCTTC.

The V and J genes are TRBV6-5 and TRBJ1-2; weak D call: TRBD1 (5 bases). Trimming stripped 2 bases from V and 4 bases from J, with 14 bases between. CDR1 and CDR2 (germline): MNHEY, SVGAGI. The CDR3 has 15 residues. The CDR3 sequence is CASSYTDKGSYGYTF. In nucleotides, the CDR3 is TGTGCCAGCAGTTACACCGACAAGGGGAGCTATGGCTACACCTTC.

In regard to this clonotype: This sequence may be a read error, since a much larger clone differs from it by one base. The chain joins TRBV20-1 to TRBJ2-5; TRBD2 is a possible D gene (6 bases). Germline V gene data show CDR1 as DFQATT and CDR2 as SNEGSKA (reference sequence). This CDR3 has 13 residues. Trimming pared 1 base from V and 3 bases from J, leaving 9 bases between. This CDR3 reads CSARGVAEETQYF. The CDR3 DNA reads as TGCAGTGCTAGAGGAGTAGCGGAAGAGACCCAGTACTTC.

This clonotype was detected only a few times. The CDR3 here is CASSQDLPGSSPLHF. CDR3 sequence (DNA): TGTGCCAGCAGCCAAGATCTCCCAGGGAGTTCACCCCTCCACTTT. This rearrangement joins TRBV3-1 to TRBJ1-6; a possible D gene is TRBD1 (5 bases). CDR3 length: 15 amino acids. Trimming left V 0 bases short and J 9 bases short, with 12 bases between. Per germline, CDR1 LGHDT and CDR2 YNNKEL (reference sequence).

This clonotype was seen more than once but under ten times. DNA of the CDR3: TGTGCCTGGAGTGCACTAGCGGGACCCACAGATACGCAGTATTTT. Its translation is CAWSALAGPTDTQYF. The V call is TRBV30, the J call TRBJ2-3, with TRBD2 identical over 10 bases. Trimming removed 1 base from V and 2 bases from J; junction bases left unmatched: 3. The CDR3 is made up of 15 amino acids. Germline loops: CDR1 GTSNPN, CDR2 SVGIG (reference sequence).

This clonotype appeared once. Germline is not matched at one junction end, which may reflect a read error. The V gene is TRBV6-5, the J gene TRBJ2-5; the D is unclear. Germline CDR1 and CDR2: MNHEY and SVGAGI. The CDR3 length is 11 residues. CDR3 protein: CASGYGETQYF. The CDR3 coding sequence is TGTGCCAGCGGTTACGGAGAGACCCAGTACTTC.

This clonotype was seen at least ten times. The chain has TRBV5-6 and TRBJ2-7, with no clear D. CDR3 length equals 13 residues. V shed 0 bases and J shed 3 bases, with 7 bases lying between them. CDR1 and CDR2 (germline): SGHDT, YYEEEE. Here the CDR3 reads CASSLVANYEQYF. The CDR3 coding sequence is TGTGCCAGCAGCTTGGTGGCAAACTACGAGCAGTACTTC.

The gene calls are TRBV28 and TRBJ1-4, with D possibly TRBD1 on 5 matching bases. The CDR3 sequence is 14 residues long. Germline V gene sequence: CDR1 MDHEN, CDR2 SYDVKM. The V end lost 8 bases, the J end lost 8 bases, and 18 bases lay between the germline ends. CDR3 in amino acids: CASSVAGGGEKLFF. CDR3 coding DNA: TGTGCCAGCTCCGTGGCCGGGGGAGGGGAAAAACTGTTTTTT.

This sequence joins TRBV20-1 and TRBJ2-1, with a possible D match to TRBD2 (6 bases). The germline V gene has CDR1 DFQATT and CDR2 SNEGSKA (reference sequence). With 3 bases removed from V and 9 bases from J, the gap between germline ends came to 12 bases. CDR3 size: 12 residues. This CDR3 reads CSASLLAGEQFF. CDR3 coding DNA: TGCAGTGCTAGTTTACTAGCCGGTGAGCAGTTCTTC.

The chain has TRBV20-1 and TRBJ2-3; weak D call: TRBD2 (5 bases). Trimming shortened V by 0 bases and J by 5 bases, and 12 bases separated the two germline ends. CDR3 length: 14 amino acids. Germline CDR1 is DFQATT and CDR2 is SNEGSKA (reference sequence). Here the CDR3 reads CSARDLTGLDTQYF. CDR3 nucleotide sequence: TGCAGTGCTAGAGATTTGACGGGATTAGATACGCAGTATTTT.

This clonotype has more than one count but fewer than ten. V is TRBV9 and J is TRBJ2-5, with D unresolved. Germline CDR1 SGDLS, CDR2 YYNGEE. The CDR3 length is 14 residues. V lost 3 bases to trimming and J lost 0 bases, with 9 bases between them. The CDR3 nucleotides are TGTGCCAGCAGCGGAACAGACTACCAAGAGACCCAGTACTTC. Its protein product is CASSGTDYQETQYF.

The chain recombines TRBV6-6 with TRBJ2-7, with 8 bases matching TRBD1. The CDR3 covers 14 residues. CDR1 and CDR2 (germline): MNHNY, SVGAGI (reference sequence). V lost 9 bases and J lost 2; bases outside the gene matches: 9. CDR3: CASGGTGHPYEQYF. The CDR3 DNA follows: TGTGCCAGTGGGGGGACAGGCCACCCCTACGAGCAGTACTTC.

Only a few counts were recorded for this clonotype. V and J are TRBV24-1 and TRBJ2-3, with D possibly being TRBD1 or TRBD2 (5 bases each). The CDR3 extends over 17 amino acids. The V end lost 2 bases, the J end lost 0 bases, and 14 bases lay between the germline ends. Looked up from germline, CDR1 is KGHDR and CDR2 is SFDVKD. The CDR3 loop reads CATSDSGSGQSTDTQYF. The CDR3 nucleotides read TGTGCCACCAGTGATTCGGGATCGGGGCAGAGCACAGATACGCAGTATTTT.

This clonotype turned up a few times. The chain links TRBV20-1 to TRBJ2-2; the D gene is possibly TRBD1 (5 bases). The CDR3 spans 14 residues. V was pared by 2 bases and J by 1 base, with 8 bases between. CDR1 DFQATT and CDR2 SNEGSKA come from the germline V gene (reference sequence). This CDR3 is CSARTGQNTGELFF. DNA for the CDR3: TGCAGTGCTAGAACTGGACAGAACACCGGGGAGCTGTTTTTT.

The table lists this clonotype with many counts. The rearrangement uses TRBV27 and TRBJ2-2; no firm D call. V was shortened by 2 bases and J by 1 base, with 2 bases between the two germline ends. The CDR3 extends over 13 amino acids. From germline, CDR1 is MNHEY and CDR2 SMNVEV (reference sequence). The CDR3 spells CASSLVNTGELFF. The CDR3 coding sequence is TGTGCCAGCAGTTTAGTGAACACCGGGGAGCTGTTTTTT.

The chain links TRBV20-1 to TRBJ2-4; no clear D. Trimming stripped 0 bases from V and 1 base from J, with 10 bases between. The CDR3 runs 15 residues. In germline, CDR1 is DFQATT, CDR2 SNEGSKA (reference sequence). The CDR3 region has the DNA TGCAGTGCTAGAGATTGGGCGGAGGCCAAAAACATTCAGTACTTC. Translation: CSARDWAEAKNIQYF.

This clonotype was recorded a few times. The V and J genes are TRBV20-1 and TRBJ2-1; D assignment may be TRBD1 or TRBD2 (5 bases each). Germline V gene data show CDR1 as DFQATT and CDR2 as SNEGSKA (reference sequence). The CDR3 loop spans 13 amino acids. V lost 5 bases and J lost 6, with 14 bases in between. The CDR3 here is CSAPFWGRNEQFF. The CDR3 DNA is TGCAGTGCTCCATTTTGGGGACGCAATGAGCAGTTCTTC.

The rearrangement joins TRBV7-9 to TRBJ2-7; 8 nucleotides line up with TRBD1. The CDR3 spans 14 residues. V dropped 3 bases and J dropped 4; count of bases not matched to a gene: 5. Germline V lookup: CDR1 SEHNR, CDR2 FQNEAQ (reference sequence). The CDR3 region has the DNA TGTGCCAGCAGCTTTGGGCGACAGGGGTACGAGCAGTACTTC. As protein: CASSFGRQGYEQYF.